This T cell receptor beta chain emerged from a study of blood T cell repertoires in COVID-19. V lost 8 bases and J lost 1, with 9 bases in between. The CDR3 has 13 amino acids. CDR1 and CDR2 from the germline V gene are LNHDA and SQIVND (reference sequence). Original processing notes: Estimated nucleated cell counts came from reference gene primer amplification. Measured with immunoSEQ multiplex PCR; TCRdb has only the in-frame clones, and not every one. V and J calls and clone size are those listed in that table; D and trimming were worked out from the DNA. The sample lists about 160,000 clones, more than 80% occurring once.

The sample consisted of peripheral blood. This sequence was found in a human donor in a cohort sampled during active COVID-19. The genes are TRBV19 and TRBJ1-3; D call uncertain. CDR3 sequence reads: CASQSGSGNTIYF. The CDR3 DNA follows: TGTGCCAGTCAATCAGGTTCTGGAAACACCATATATTTT. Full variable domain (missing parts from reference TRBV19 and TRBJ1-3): DGGITQSPKYLFRKEGQNVTLSCEQNLNHDAMYWYRQDPGQGLRLIYYSQIVNDFQKGDIAEGYSVSREKKESFPLTVTSAQKNPTAFYLCASQSGSGNTIYFGEGSWLTVV.